The T cell receptor (beta chain) described here comes from a study of cytomegalovirus exposure and HLA in healthy donors. Broader study findings: In vitro experiments confirmed that three CMV-associated chains were specific for CMV antigens. Researchers catalogued approximately 170 TCR beta chains as cytomegalovirus-associated.

In the case of this clone: Antigen: not known.

After removal of 5 bases from V and 2 bases from J, the junction contained 7 bases not matched to a gene. This CDR3 is built from 16 residues. CDR1 and CDR2 from the germline V gene are SGHVS and FQNEAQ. TCRdb's copy holds only in-frame clones and misses some; the assay was immunoSEQ multiplex PCR. Found here are about 98,000 clones, roughly nine tenths of them singletons; the top ten hold about 4%. The V call is TRBV7-8, the J call TRBJ2-5; TRBD1 matches at 11 bases. The origin of this receptor is a woman aged 25 to 45 in good health and CMV-seronegative. What was sequenced was PBMCs. As DNA, the CDR3 is TGTGCCAGCAGCCCAGGACAGGGGGCCGTTCAAGAGACCCAGTACTTC. This encodes CASSPGQGAVQETQYF.